These T cell receptor beta chains were read from a single sample in a study of shared clonotypes between healthy human individuals. Here immunoSEQ multiplex PCR was the method, and the copy in TCRdb shows in-frame clones only, minus some. The sample shows some 2.1 million clones, roughly 93% of them seen only once. Sequenced material: naive CD8+ T cells from PBMCs. The receptors were gathered from a young man in good health. Some clones in this sample may be carry-over from other donors' samples. Both conserved end residues are part of each CDR3. D genes are given only for firm matches. Clone size, where shown, is once, few, many, or a class for clones that have expanded.

V: TRBV4-1; D: TRBD1; size: .; CDR3: CASSPRTGRNTEAFF
V: TRBV9; D: TRBD2; size: .; CDR3: CASSVAGGRDTQYF
V: TRBV5-6; D: TRBD2; size: once; CDR3: CASSLVAAGVVLATDTQYF
V: TRBV5-1; D: .; size: .; CDR3: CASSKPRDAPQPEQFF
V: TRBV11-2; D: TRBD2; size: .; CDR3: CASSPREGFTDTQYF
V: TRBV7-9; D: TRBD1; size: .; CDR3: CASSPTTGLNTEAFF
V: TRBV9; D: TRBD2; size: .; CDR3: CASSVETSGYTDTQYF
V: TRBV9; D: .; size: .; CDR3: CASSDSGENTGELFF
V: TRBV27; D: .; size: .; CDR3: CASSPGGVGNQPQHF
V: TRBV5-8; D: TRBD2; size: .; CDR3: CASSSGLAGLNEQFF
V: TRBV7-9; D: TRBD1; size: .; CDR3: CASGTGGYEQYF
V: TRBV27; D: .; size: .; CDR3: CASSPSGGESNQPQHF
V: TRBV9; D: .; size: .; CDR3: CASSVALTPDTQYF
V: TRBV7-2; D: .; size: .; CDR3: CASSFGATRGEQFF
V: TRBV9; D: TRBD1; size: once; CDR3: CASSGDRDRDYEQYF
V: TRBV9; D: .; size: once; CDR3: CASSVDGALEQFF
V: TRBV5-5; D: TRBD1; size: .; CDR3: CASSPSRDSASYEQYF
V: TRBV10-3; D: .; size: .; CDR3: CAIRDPLREQYF
V: TRBV19; D: .; size: .; CDR3: CASSSRLDYNEQFF
V: TRBV6-5; D: .; size: .; CDR3: CASSYQGGLNEQFF
V: TRBV2; D: .; size: .; CDR3: CASILTRGDYTIYF
V: TRBV10-3; D: .; size: .; CDR3: CAIKTTGTEAFF
V: TRBV13; D: .; size: .; CDR3: CASSSQGGKTEAFF
V: TRBV7-9; D: .; size: .; CDR3: CASSPSGPYNQPQHF
V: TRBV2; D: .; size: .; CDR3: CASSGTPTDTQYF
V: TRBV7-8; D: .; size: .; CDR3: CASSLARGKETQYF
V: TRBV7-2; D: TRBD2; size: .; CDR3: CASSLGREKITDTQYF
V: TRBV10-2; D: TRBD1; size: .; CDR3: CASSESGTALHNEQFF
V: TRBV7-2; D: .; size: .; CDR3: CASSLLGRSSYEQYF
V: TRBV19; D: TRBD1; size: once; CDR3: CASSISRGRVGETQYF
V: TRBV27; D: .; size: .; CDR3: CASSLASGYGYTF
V: TRBV29-1; D: TRBD1; size: .; CDR3: CSVEEGTGLPEQYF
V: TRBV5-1; D: TRBD1; size: .; CDR3: CASSLSSGQGALNTEAFF
V: TRBV7-9; D: .; size: .; CDR3: CASSPGVAGDNEQFF
V: TRBV7-8; D: TRBD2; size: .; CDR3: CASSLGPGLAWEQYF
V: TRBV28; D: .; size: .; CDR3: CASSLSPPHFNYGYTF
V: TRBV10-2; D: .; size: .; CDR3: CASRGPQEHFSYEQYF
V: TRBV6-1; D: .; size: .; CDR3: CASREDRQRGYEQYF
V: TRBV27; D: .; size: .; CDR3: CASRGVGINTGELFF
V: TRBV7-9; D: .; size: once; CDR3: CASSPPDGGNYGYTF
V: TRBV5-5; D: TRBD1; size: .; CDR3: CASSPLGTGGNQPQHF
V: TRBV7-9; D: .; size: .; CDR3: CASSFIQEGAYEQYF
V: TRBV27; D: .; size: few; CDR3: CASSLLGSNQPQHF
V: TRBV27; D: .; size: .; CDR3: CASSGNLLAEAFF
V: TRBV29-1; D: .; size: once; CDR3: CSVEDARGYEQYF
V: TRBV28; D: .; size: .; CDR3: CASRWAYGSYEQYF
V: TRBV6-1; D: TRBD1; size: few; CDR3: CASRWDREYYGYTF
V: TRBV27; D: .; size: .; CDR3: CASSFLARVNEQFF
V: TRBV19; D: .; size: .; CDR3: CATPAPGNTEAFF
V: TRBV9; D: .; size: once; CDR3: CASSAGARSGNTIYF
V: TRBV7-3; D: .; size: .; CDR3: CASSSKYGTAETQYF
V: TRBV7-9; D: TRBD2; size: .; CDR3: CASSFHFTGLATDTQYF
V: TRBV19; D: .; size: .; CDR3: CASTFERGPMNTEAFF